This paragraph covers one TCR beta chain sequence. Its specificity is unknown. The authors built TCR beta libraries using iRepertoire HTBI primers and Arm-PCR of CDR3 regions. Using its own MiXCR run on the multiplex PCR reads, TCRdb lists one record per CDR3 protein. The data hold around 460,000 distinct CDR3 sequences, with 20% to 25% observed a single time. The germline V and J ends were trimmed by 5 bases and 2 bases, with 16 bases remaining between them. The CDR3 spans 15 residues. This sample was taken from a study of regulatory T cells in long-lasting Graves disease. Study results and limitations: Study of thyroid tissue was not done, with only peripheral blood studied.

The time point denotes: persistent/refractory GD, antithyroid drugs over 5 years with positive TRAb. Extracted PBMC RNA gave rise to the TCR library. Here the sequenced sample was peripheral blood mononuclear cells (PBMCs), taken when the disease was refractory, from a patient treated with antithyroid drugs. The V and J genes are TRBV12-3 or TRBV12-4 and TRBJ2-7; D is perhaps TRBD1 or TRBD2 (5 bases each). This TCR derives from a female donor with Graves disease. CDR3 nucleotide sequence: TGTGCCAGCAGTAACCCGGGACGGCGTACCTACGAGCAGTACTTC. It codes for CASSNPGRRTYEQYF.